This TCR beta chain emerged from a study of shared clonotypes between healthy human individuals. At a deep level, the assay was run. TCRdb's table, derived via immunoSEQ multiplex PCR, lists solely in-frame clones and lacks some. The table lists about 1 million clones, roughly 70% of them singletons. Memory CD4+ cells were the fraction left after CD45RA+ naive selection. The study, taken as a whole, reports: Naive CD4 clonotype sharing across a few donors was 5% to 6%.

This clone came up a few times. Its antigen remains unidentified. Germline CDR1 is SGDLS and CDR2 is YYNGEE. Trimming removed 0 bases at V and 0 bases at J, with 15 bases between. This CDR3 has 17 residues. This clonotype was sampled from a man younger than 30 in good health. This chain links TRBV9 with TRBJ1-2; D unclear. The sample taken for sequencing was memory CD4+ T cells sorted from blood. Subset in this sample: CD45RA-negative fraction. The CDR3 DNA reads as TGTGCCAGCAGCGTAGGGGGAGGGCTTGGGGCTAACTATGGCTACACCTTC. This codes for CASSVGGGLGANYGYTF.